The 26 T cell receptor beta chains below were found in one sample sequenced in a study of Graves' ophthalmopathy and Graves' hyperthyroidism. TCR beta CDR3 amplification used RNA transcripts. Second-round multiplex PCR came after first-round RT-PCR with HTBI primers. TCRdb reanalysed the multiplex PCR reads using MiXCR and keeps one entry per CDR3 protein. The data show 350,000 to 400,000 distinct CDR3 sequences, with around 19% seen just once and around 1.6% held by the top ten. The specimen was peripheral blood. These TCRs come from a woman in her late teens or twenties with Graves' ophthalmopathy.

The table lists this clonotype with many counts. The CDR3 DNA sequence: TGTGCCAGCAGCCCCGGGACAGAAGTTTACGAGCAGTACTTC. It is translated as CASSPGTEVYEQYF. The chain is built from TRBV6-2 or TRBV6-3 and TRBJ2-7; TRBD1 aligns across 7 bases. Germline-derived CDR1 and CDR2 are MNHEY and SVGEGT. The CDR3 covers 14 residues. The ends lost 6 bases at V and 4 bases at J; junction bases unmatched: 9.

The chain has TRBV18 and TRBJ1-1; a possible D gene is TRBD1 (5 bases). Looked up from germline, CDR1 is KGHSH and CDR2 is LQKENI. The V end lost 2 bases, the J end lost 7 bases, and 17 bases lay between the germline ends. This CDR3 comprises 15 residues. The CDR3 is CASSPIPGGGGEAFF. The CDR3 DNA sequence: TGTGCCAGCTCACCAATACCCGGGGGGGGAGGTGAAGCTTTCTTT.

The table lists this clonotype with many counts. The chain is built from TRBV5-6 and TRBJ1-5; D remains unclear. CDR1 is SGHDT and CDR2 is YYEEEE in the germline V gene. CDR3 length: 14 residues. Trimming removed 1 base at V and 3 bases at J, with 8 bases between. The CDR3: CASSLRDPNQPQHF. The DNA of the CDR3 is TGTGCCAGCAGCTTGCGGGATCCCAATCAGCCCCAGCATTTT.

This clonotype was picked up many times. J is TRBJ1-6 and V is TRBV7-8, with no clear D. Germline V CDR1 and CDR2: SGHVS, FQNEAQ. Trimming stripped 5 bases from V and 0 bases from J, with 11 bases between. This CDR3 spans 16 amino acids. This CDR3 is CASSPERSSYNSPLHF. For the CDR3, the DNA is TGTGCCAGCAGCCCAGAACGAAGCTCCTATAATTCACCCCTCCACTTT.

This chain joins TRBV19 and TRBJ2-7; TRBD1 might be the D (6 bases). Deletions cut 6 bases from V and 6 bases from J, with 15 bases between. CDR1 and CDR2 from the germline V gene are LNHDA and SQIVND (reference sequence). CDR3 length equals 13 residues. The CDR3 spells CASRAGHRVEQYF. The CDR3 DNA is TGTGCCAGTAGGGCTGGGCACAGGGTCGAGCAGTACTTC.

The V call is TRBV11-2, the J call TRBJ1-1, with TRBD1 as a possible D gene (6 bases). Trimming took off 6 bases at V and 3 bases at J, with 23 bases between the two ends. The CDR3 is made up of 17 amino acids. Germline CDR1 SGHAT, CDR2 FQNNGV. This CDR3 reads CASSTGQTPRGYTEAFF. The CDR3 DNA sequence: TGTGCCAGCAGTACAGGGCAGACCCCTAGGGGGTACACTGAAGCTTTCTTT.

This clonotype appeared many times. The chain combines TRBV13 with TRBJ2-5; D is ambiguous. The CDR3 spans 14 residues. Between the trimmed V and J ends, which lost 9 bases and 4 bases, there was a span of 18 bases. In germline, CDR1 is PRHDT, CDR2 FYEKMQ (reference sequence). In nucleotides, the CDR3 is TGTGCCAGTGTCGAGAGGTCAATGGGAGAGACCCAGTACTTC. It encodes CASVERSMGETQYF.

In its sample, this clonotype was seen many times. The V and J genes are TRBV7-2 and TRBJ1-1; D gene ambiguous. Germline V gene data show CDR1 as SGHTA and CDR2 as FQGNSA. V lost 5 bases and J 6 bases, leaving 16 bases between the germline ends. The CDR3 extends over 14 amino acids. The CDR3: CASSARVGSAEAFF. The CDR3, as DNA: TGTGCCAGCAGCGCAAGGGTGGGTAGCGCTGAAGCTTTCTTT.

In its sample, this clonotype was seen many times. J is TRBJ1-1 and V is TRBV12-3 or TRBV12-4; 7 bases fit TRBD1. The CDR3 covers 13 residues. Trimming removed 7 bases from V and 3 bases from J; junction bases left unmatched: 5. CDR3 residues: CASTVTGDTEAFF. The CDR3 region has the DNA TGTGCCAGCACAGTTACAGGGGACACTGAAGCTTTCTTT.

There are many counts of this clonotype. The gene calls are TRBV28 and TRBJ2-7; unclear D gene. The V and J ends lost 4 bases and 7 bases respectively, with 8 bases between them. CDR3 length: 11 residues. Germline V CDR1 and CDR2: MDHEN, SYDVKM. CDR3 sequence reads: CASSYLWEQYF. In DNA, the CDR3 is TGTGCCAGCAGTTACCTTTGGGAGCAGTACTTC. The full variable domain, completed using reference TRBV28 and TRBJ2-7, is DVKVTQSSRYLVKRTGEKVFLECVQDMDHENMFWYRQDPGLGLRLIYFSYDVKMKEKGDIPEGYSVSREKKERFSLILESASTNQTSMYLCASSYLWEQYFGPGTRLTVT.

Ten or more counts support this clonotype. The J gene is TRBJ2-7, the V gene TRBV12-3 or TRBV12-4, with D possibly matching TRBD1 (6 bases). Trimming took 7 bases from V and 4 from J, leaving 17 bases between them. The CDR3 has 14 amino acids. The CDR3 region has the DNA TGTGCCAGCACCGAGGGACATCCCATATACGAGCAGTACTTC. Translation: CASTEGHPIYEQYF.

This clonotype was counted ten times or more. V is TRBV3-1 and J is TRBJ2-7; 7 nucleotides agree with TRBD2. This CDR3 contains 17 residues. With V trimmed by 0 bases and J by 0 bases, 8 bases remained unmatched. Germline V lookup: CDR1 LGHDT, CDR2 YNNKEL (reference sequence). The CDR3 DNA sequence: TGTGCCAGCAGCCAAGATGAAGGAGGGAGGGCCTCCTACGAGCAGTACTTC. Its translation is CASSQDEGGRASYEQYF.

This clonotype came up many times. The V and J genes are TRBV28 and TRBJ2-7, with a possible D match to TRBD1 (6 bases). The CDR3 sequence is 16 residues long. The germline V gene encodes CDR1 MDHEN and CDR2 SYDVKM. Trimming stripped 10 bases from V and 2 bases from J, with 24 bases between. In nucleotides, the CDR3 is TGTGCCACCATGATGTCGAGGTGGGGGCTGGCCTACGAGCAGTACTTC. Its protein is CATMMSRWGLAYEQYF.

At least ten counts were recorded for this clonotype. The rearrangement links TRBV12-3 or TRBV12-4 to TRBJ1-5; TRBD1 agrees at 7 bases. The CDR3 extends over 15 amino acids. With 6 bases clipped from V and 3 bases from J, the junction kept 8 bases outside the gene matches. The CDR3 DNA reads TGTGCCAGCAGCCCCACAGGGGTAATCAATCAGCCCCAGCATTTT. Its translation: CASSPTGVINQPQHF.

This clonotype showed up many times. The chain employs TRBV25-1 and TRBJ1-5; D is uncertain. CDR1 is MGHDK and CDR2 is SYGVNS in the germline V gene. The ends were cut back, 4 bases at V and 3 bases at J, with 13 bases in the middle. The CDR3 loop spans 15 amino acids. CDR3 in amino acids: CASSAADGLNQPQHF. The CDR3 DNA reads as TGTGCCAGCAGTGCCGCGGACGGACTCAATCAGCCCCAGCATTTT.

At least ten counts were recorded for this clonotype. V is TRBV28 and J is TRBJ1-6; no firm D call. The length of the CDR3 is 14 residues. V lost 2 bases to trimming and J lost 13 bases, with 15 bases between them. Germline V gene sequence: CDR1 MDHEN, CDR2 SYDVKM. The CDR3 region has the DNA TGTGCCAGCAGTTTACGGCACCTTTCGGGGCCCCTCCACTTT. Translated: CASSLRHLSGPLHF.

There are many counts of this clonotype. V gene TRBV18 combines with J gene TRBJ2-5; D remains ambiguous. The V gene's germline CDR1 is KGHSH and CDR2 LQKENI. CDR3 size: 14 residues. V lost 3 bases, J lost 2 bases, and 10 bases lay in between. In nucleotides, the CDR3 is TGTGCCAGCTCACCGACCCCCGGGCAAGAGACCCAGTACTTC. It encodes CASSPTPGQETQYF.

The genes are TRBV30 and TRBJ2-2, with D possibly being TRBD1 (6 bases). V lost 1 base to trimming and J lost 6 bases, with 12 bases between them. CDR3 size: 14 residues. Germline loops: CDR1 GTSNPN, CDR2 SVGIG (reference sequence). The CDR3: CAWSARTVAGELFF. Here the CDR3 DNA reads TGTGCCTGGAGTGCTCGGACAGTCGCCGGGGAGCTGTTTTTT.

This clonotype was counted ten times or more. The rearrangement links TRBV11-1 to TRBJ1-3, with D possibly matching TRBD1 (6 bases). The germline gives CDR1 SGHAT, CDR2 FQDESV (reference sequence). V gave up 4 bases and J gave up 0 bases, with 13 bases separating them. CDR3 length equals 16 residues. The CDR3 nucleotides read TGTGCCAGCAGCTCCCGGACGGACAGCTCTGGAAACACCATATATTTT. It is translated as CASSSRTDSSGNTIYF.

This clonotype was recorded many times. The J gene is TRBJ1-3, the V gene TRBV12-3 or TRBV12-4; no definite D call. V gave up 5 bases and J gave up 3 bases, with 8 bases separating them. This CDR3 comprises 13 residues. Here the CDR3 reads CASSAVIGNTIYF. CDR3 DNA sequence: TGTGCCAGCAGTGCCGTGATTGGAAACACCATATATTTT.

This clonotype was detected many times. V usage is TRBV11-2 and J usage is TRBJ2-2; D is ambiguous. The CDR3 is 14 residues long. Between the trimmed V and J ends, which lost 1 base and 7 bases, there was a span of 10 bases. Germline lookup yields CDR1 SGHAT and CDR2 FQNNGV. CDR3 DNA: TGTGCCAGCAGCTTAGTAACGATTAGCGGGGAGCTGTTTTTT. Protein: CASSLVTISGELFF.

This clonotype was counted ten times or more. V usage is TRBV7-2 and J usage is TRBJ2-7; D ambiguous. The V end was cut by 1 base, the J end by 0 bases, with 13 bases between. Germline V gene sequence: CDR1 SGHTA, CDR2 FQGNSA. The CDR3 totals 16 residues. Here the CDR3 DNA reads TGTGCCAGCAGCTTAGAGCTCCAACTAAGCTCCTACGAGCAGTACTTC. It codes for CASSLELQLSSYEQYF.

This clonotype came up many times. V gene TRBV28 combines with J gene TRBJ1-5; 11 bases are a match to TRBD1. Germline CDR1 and CDR2: MDHEN and SYDVKM. CDR3 length equals 18 residues. After removal of 4 bases from V and 0 bases from J, the junction contained 8 bases not matched to a gene. DNA for the CDR3: TGTGCCAGCAGTTCGGACAGGGGGCGGGCCCTTAGCAATCAGCCCCAGCATTTT. As protein: CASSSDRGRALSNQPQHF.

The table lists this clonotype with many counts. The genes are TRBV6-2 or TRBV6-3 and TRBJ1-5; TRBD1 agrees at 8 bases. Looked up from germline, CDR1 is MNHEY and CDR2 is SVGEGT. This CDR3 comprises 14 residues. V shed 8 bases, J shed 6 bases, and the junction held 9 bases outside the gene matches. The CDR3 DNA sequence: TGTGCCAGCCAGCCAGGGGGCTCGAGTCAGCCCCAGCATTTT. Translation gives CASQPGGSSQPQHF.

The chain is built from TRBV7-2 and TRBJ1-2; no firm D call. The CDR3 covers 13 residues. Trimming removed 1 base from V and 7 bases from J, with 10 bases in between. CDR1 and CDR2 (germline): SGHTA, FQGNSA. This chain's CDR3 is CASSLGGGSGYTF. In DNA form, the CDR3 reads TGTGCCAGCAGCTTAGGGGGAGGAAGTGGCTACACCTTC.

The table lists this clonotype with many counts. The chain combines TRBV6-2 or TRBV6-3 with TRBJ2-7; 8 nucleotides match TRBD1. Trimming took 0 bases from V and 4 from J; bases not matched to a gene: 8. Germline CDR1 reads MNHEY; CDR2 reads SVGEGT. The CDR3 is made up of 16 amino acids. CDR3: CASSYSKSDRAYEQYF. Written as DNA, the CDR3 is TGTGCCAGCAGTTACTCGAAATCGGACAGGGCATACGAGCAGTACTTC.